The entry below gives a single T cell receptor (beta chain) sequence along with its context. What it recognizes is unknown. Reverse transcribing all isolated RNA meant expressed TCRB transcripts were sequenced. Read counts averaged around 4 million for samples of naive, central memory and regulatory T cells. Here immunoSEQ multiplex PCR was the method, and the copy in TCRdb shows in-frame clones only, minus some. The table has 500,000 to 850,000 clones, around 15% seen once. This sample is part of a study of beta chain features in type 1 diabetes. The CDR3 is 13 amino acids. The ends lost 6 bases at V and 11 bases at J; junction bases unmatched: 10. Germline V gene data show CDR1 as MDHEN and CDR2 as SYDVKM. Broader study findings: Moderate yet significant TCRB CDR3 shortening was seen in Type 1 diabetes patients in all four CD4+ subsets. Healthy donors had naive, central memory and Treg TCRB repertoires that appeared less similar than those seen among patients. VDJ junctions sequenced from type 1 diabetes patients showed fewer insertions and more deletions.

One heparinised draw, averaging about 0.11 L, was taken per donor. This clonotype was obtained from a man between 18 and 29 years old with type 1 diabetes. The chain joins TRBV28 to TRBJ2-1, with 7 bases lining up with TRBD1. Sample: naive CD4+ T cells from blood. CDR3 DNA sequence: TGTGCCAGCAGCCCCCCTGACAGGGCTAAGCAGTTCTTC. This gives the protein CASSPPDRAKQFF.